This T cell receptor (beta chain) was recovered during a study of blood T cell repertoires in COVID-19. How the authors handled the data: Quantification of nucleated cells was approximated via reference gene primer amplification. This table comes from immunoSEQ multiplex PCR, and its TCRdb copy is limited to in-frame clones, with some not included. V and J calls plus clone size are reproduced from that table; the DNA served to infer D and trimming. The sample includes about 58,000 clones, over 75% seen only once; the top ten take roughly 5.1%. This CDR3 is built from 15 residues. Trimming left V 1 base short and J 0 bases short, with 7 bases between. CDR1 is MGHRA and CDR2 is YSYEKL in the germline V gene.

Sequencing input: peripheral blood. The chain is built from TRBV4-1 and TRBJ1-5; D is undetermined. This receptor was identified in a man aged 35 to 55 with active COVID-19. CDR3 region: CASSQGSGSNQPQHF. In nucleotides, the CDR3 is TGCGCCAGCAGCCAAGGCTCGGGTAGCAATCAGCCCCAGCATTTT.